These T cell receptor beta chains were read from a single sample in a study of blood T cell repertoires in COVID-19. Assay used: immunoSEQ multiplex PCR; TCRdb lists only in-frame clones, some missing. The sample shows hundreds of thousands of clones, around 90% of them seen only once. The sequencing input was PBMCs or T cells enriched from blood (not recorded which). All receptors derive from a young woman with acute COVID-19. CDR3s include the opening cysteine and the closing phenylalanine or tryptophan. A D gene is named only where the DNA matches it firmly. Only some rows state a clone size, as once, few, many or a class for expanded clones.

CDR3 DNA	CDR3 protein	J gene	D gene	clone size	V gene
TGTGCCTGGAGTTTCTTTGACAGGGGTGAAGCTTTCTTT	CAWSFFDRGEAFF	TRBJ1-1	TRBD1	.	TRBV30
TGTGCCAGCTCACCATCGTCAGGAAATTTGGAAGAGACCCAGTACTTC	CASSPSSGNLEETQYF	TRBJ2-5	.	.	TRBV18
TGTGCCAGCACCGGACTAGTTGGCAATGAGCAGTTCTTC	CASTGLVGNEQFF	TRBJ2-1	TRBD2	.	TRBV11-2
TGTGCCAGCAGTGATATCGCAGGGGTCATTCGGGAGCAGTACTTC	CASSDIAGVIREQYF	TRBJ2-7	.	.	TRBV6-1
TGTGCCAGCAGTCTGGACAGGGGATCCTACGAGCAGTACTTC	CASSLDRGSYEQYF	TRBJ2-7	TRBD1	.	TRBV6-2/TRBV6-3
TGCAGTGCTAGTGCGGACAGGGCGAATTCACCCCTCCACTTT	CSASADRANSPLHF	TRBJ1-6	TRBD1	once	TRBV20-1
TGTGCCAGCAGTTACCTAGCGGGAGGATTGGAGACCCAGTACTTC	CASSYLAGGLETQYF	TRBJ2-5	TRBD2	.	TRBV6-2/TRBV6-3
TGCGCCAGCAGCCAAGCCAGGGTTCTCCACGCCGGGGAGCTGTTTTTT	CASSQARVLHAGELFF	TRBJ2-2	.	.	TRBV4-3
TGTGCCAGCAGTTTGCCGGACAGGACTCCCTACGAGCAGTACTTC	CASSLPDRTPYEQYF	TRBJ2-7	TRBD1	.	TRBV6-5
TGTGCCAGTAGTATAAGAGGACTAGCGGGAGGACCCAGCTACAATGAGCAGTTCTTC	CASSIRGLAGGPSYNEQFF	TRBJ2-1	TRBD2	.	TRBV19
TGTGCCTGGAGTCAGATGGGGCGGGAGGGCCTTGATACGCAGTATTTT	CAWSQMGREGLDTQYF	TRBJ2-3	TRBD2	.	TRBV30
TGTGCCAGCAGCCAAGAAGGGGGGGCCCTGGATGGCTACACCTTC	CASSQEGGALDGYTF	TRBJ1-2	.	.	TRBV4-2